The T cell receptor beta chain described here comes from a study of T-cell reconstitution after alpha-beta-depleted transplantation in children. TCRbeta library construction was performed incorporating unique molecular identifiers. Each CDR3 protein gets one entry after TCRdb re-called the PCR reads with MiXCR. The table includes approximately 400,000 distinct CDR3 sequences, under 13% detected once. The trim removed 2 bases at V and 8 bases at J, leaving 7 bases unmatched. This CDR3 comprises 14 residues. CDR1 is SGHRS, CDR2 YFSETQ, per germline. This clonotype has a count of ten or more. This TCR derives from a human donor who donated a stem cell graft to a child with acute myeloid leukemia. Here the sequenced sample was PBMCs from the stem cell graft donor, taken from the stem cell graft. The V and J genes are TRBV5-1 and TRBJ2-7; 10 bases are a match to TRBD2. The CDR3: CASSLTSGAVQQYF. The CDR3 nucleotides are TGCGCCAGCAGCTTAACTAGCGGGGCAGTTCAGCAGTACTTC.